This entry lists 30 T cell receptor beta chains sequenced from one sample in a study. MiXCR, applied by TCRdb to the 5' RACE reads, yields one record per CDR3 protein. The sample carries about 50,000 distinct CDR3 sequences, 25% to 35% recorded once. Specimen: naive CD4+ T cells sorted from blood. Subset here: naive CD4+ T cells, CD4+CD45RA+CD25-. These receptors came from a female donor with breast cancer.

This clonotype was observed a handful of times. This may come from a read error, since a much larger clone is one base off. The chain is built from TRBV29-1 and TRBJ1-1; 8 nucleotides align to TRBD1. This CDR3 region has 14 residues. The germline gives CDR1 SQVTM, CDR2 ANQGSEA. Here the CDR3 DNA reads TGCAGCGTTGAACCGACAGGGGTTCTCACTGGAGCTTTCTTT. This sequence encodes CSVEPTGVLTGAFF.

This clonotype came up once. This chain joins TRBV5-5 and TRBJ2-5; TRBD1 matches 10 bases. CDR3 length equals 13 residues. The V gene end was trimmed by 7 bases and the J gene end by 2 bases; junction bases not matched to a gene: 2. CDR1 and CDR2 from the germline V gene are SGHKS and YYEKEE (reference sequence). CDR3 loop: CASRTGGQETQYF. The DNA of the CDR3 is TGTGCCAGCCGGACAGGGGGGCAAGAGACCCAGTACTTC.

The rearrangement links TRBV12-3 or TRBV12-4 to TRBJ1-2; the match to TRBD1 covers 8 bases. The V and J ends lost 6 bases and 6 bases, in that order; junction bases with no gene match: 3. The CDR3 totals 12 residues. For the CDR3, the DNA is TGTGCCAGCAGAGTACAGGGGGATGGCTACACCTTC. Translated: CASRVQGDGYTF.

This chain links TRBV4-3 with TRBJ2-5; D not certain. This CDR3 has 15 amino acids. V lost 1 base, J lost 2 bases, and 11 bases lay in between. Germline V gives CDR1 LGHNA, CDR2 YSLEER. CDR3 DNA: TGCGCCAGCAGCCAAGGTCCCGGGCCGCAAGAGACCCAGTACTTC. It codes for CASSQGPGPQETQYF.

This clonotype was seen a handful of times. The chain joins TRBV2 to TRBJ2-6, with D uncertain. The germline V gene encodes CDR1 SNHLY and CDR2 FYNNEI. Trimming stripped 6 bases from V and 4 bases from J, with 7 bases between. The CDR3 consists of 13 residues. CDR3 residues: CASRAEGANVLTF. The CDR3 nucleotides read TGTGCCAGCAGGGCCGAAGGGGCCAACGTCCTGACTTTC.

This chain uses TRBV5-1 with TRBJ2-5, with a possible D match to TRBD1 (6 bases). V lost 0 bases, J lost 3 bases, and 9 bases lay in between. The CDR3 length is 14 residues. Germline values: CDR1 SGHRS, CDR2 YFSETQ. CDR3 coding DNA: TGCGCCAGCAGCTTGGCCCCAGGGGAAGAGACCCAGTACTTC. Protein product: CASSLAPGEETQYF.

This clonotype was observed a few times. The chain links TRBV18 to TRBJ1-1; D not resolved. Trimming pared 2 bases from V and 0 bases from J, leaving 7 bases between. This CDR3 comprises 14 residues. CDR1 KGHSH and CDR2 LQKENI come from the germline V gene. The DNA of the CDR3 is TGTGCCAGCTCACCAAGGACTATGAACACTGAAGCTTTCTTT. Translation: CASSPRTMNTEAFF.

This clonotype came up a few times. The V and J genes are TRBV5-1 and TRBJ2-2; 8 bases fit TRBD2. CDR3 length equals 15 residues. Trimming at V came to 2 bases and at J to 3 bases, leaving 3 bases not matched to a gene. Germline V lookup: CDR1 SGHRS, CDR2 YFSETQ. This CDR3 is CASSFDGRDTGELFF. The CDR3 DNA reads TGCGCCAGCAGCTTCGACGGGAGGGACACCGGGGAGCTGTTTTTT.

About this clonotype: With a much larger clone just one base away, this may be a read error. The chain has TRBV5-5 and TRBJ1-2, with no clear D. The CDR3 is 15 amino acids. Germline CDR1 reads SGHKS; CDR2 reads YYEKEE (reference sequence). The CDR3 region is CANSLGIRGDYGYTF. DNA of the CDR3: TGTGCCAACAGCTTGGGGATTCGGGGTGACTATGGCTACACCTTC.

In its sample, this clonotype was seen a few times. The gene calls are TRBV20-1 and TRBJ2-7; no firm D call. The germline V gene encodes CDR1 DFQATT and CDR2 SNEGSKA (reference sequence). The CDR3 runs 12 residues. V was cut by 5 bases and J by 0 bases, with 8 bases left in between. The CDR3: CSAYSNSYEQYF. The CDR3 nucleotides are TGCAGTGCTTACTCCAACTCCTACGAGCAGTACTTC.

The chain employs TRBV7-2 and TRBJ2-7; 7 bases match TRBD2. The CDR3 extends over 15 amino acids. The V gene end was trimmed by 5 bases and the J gene end by 1 base; junction bases not matched to a gene: 8. Germline CDR1 reads SGHTA; CDR2 reads FQGNSA. In DNA form, the CDR3 reads TGTGCCAGCAGCCCAACACGGACTAGGTCCTACGAGCAGTACTTC. Amino acids: CASSPTRTRSYEQYF.

The table lists this clonotype with a few counts. The V call is TRBV4-1, the J call TRBJ1-2; perhaps TRBD1 as D (5 bases). Germline values: CDR1 MGHRA, CDR2 YSYEKL. V lost 0 bases and J 8 bases, leaving 13 bases between the germline ends. This CDR3 region has 14 residues. The CDR3, as DNA: TGCGCCAGCAGCCAAGAAGATGGGGGTAGGGGCTACACCTTC. Protein: CASSQEDGGRGYTF.

The sample holds many counts of this clonotype. The chain couples TRBV7-6 to TRBJ2-3; no firm D call. This CDR3 contains 14 residues. CDR1 is SGHVS, CDR2 FNYEAQ, per germline. Trimming took off 8 bases at V and 5 bases at J, with 17 bases between the two ends. The CDR3 DNA is TGTGCCAGCGGTGGATCTTCGTCGGTAGATACGCAGTATTTT. Its translation: CASGGSSSVDTQYF.

This clonotype has only a few counts. V usage is TRBV10-3 and J usage is TRBJ1-6; D is unclear. The CDR3 covers 15 residues. Trimming cost V 3 bases and J 4 bases, with 10 bases left between them. Germline lookup yields CDR1 ENHRY and CDR2 SYGVKD. The CDR3 is CAISDSTSYNSPLHF. The CDR3 nucleotides are TGTGCCATCAGTGACTCAACTTCGTATAATTCACCCCTCCACTTT.

The count of this clonotype is one. The chain joins TRBV4-1 to TRBJ2-4; TRBD2 aligns across 7 bases. V dropped 3 bases and J dropped 3; count of bases not matched to a gene: 8. The CDR3 runs 16 residues. Looked up from germline, CDR1 is MGHRA and CDR2 is YSYEKL. CDR3 loop: CASSQVGRTIKNIQYF. The CDR3 DNA reads as TGCGCCAGCAGCCAGGTCGGGAGGACCATCAAAAACATTCAGTACTTC.

This clonotype was seen many times. The V gene is TRBV4-1, the J gene TRBJ1-1, with a weak D call TRBD1 (5 bases). The CDR3 totals 19 residues. Germline lookup yields CDR1 MGHRA and CDR2 YSYEKL. Trimming shortened V by 3 bases and J by 0 bases, and 23 bases separated the two germline ends. DNA of the CDR3: TGCGCCAGCAGCCACTCACAGCTCCGCAGGGCGGCCATGAACACTGAAGCTTTCTTT. It is translated as CASSHSQLRRAAMNTEAFF.

V is TRBV20-1 and J is TRBJ1-1, with 9 bases lining up with TRBD1. Germline trimming cut 0 bases from V and 10 bases from J; bases unmatched to any gene: 9. This CDR3 spans 14 amino acids. Germline V gene lookup returns CDR1 DFQATT and CDR2 SNEGSKA (reference sequence). As DNA, the CDR3 is TGCAGTGCTAGAGATTGGGGACAGGGTGGTGGAGCTTTCTTT. This codes for CSARDWGQGGGAFF.

This clonotype was seen a few times. The chain joins TRBV7-9 to TRBJ2-3; D perhaps matches TRBD2 (5 bases). Germline V gives CDR1 SEHNR, CDR2 FQNEAQ (reference sequence). The V end lost 0 bases, the J end lost 1 base, and 8 bases lay between the germline ends. CDR3 length: 15 residues. The CDR3 reads CASSLAGARTDTQYF. CDR3 bases: TGTGCCAGCAGCTTAGCGGGAGCTCGCACAGATACGCAGTATTTT.

V gene TRBV9 combines with J gene TRBJ2-1; unclear D gene. V lost 0 bases, J lost 0 bases, and 7 bases lay in between. This CDR3 is built from 15 residues. Germline CDR1 is SGDLS and CDR2 is YYNGEE. The CDR3 protein is CASSVGQLSYNEQFF. Written as DNA, the CDR3 is TGTGCCAGCAGCGTAGGTCAGCTCTCCTACAATGAGCAGTTCTTC.

With regard to this clonotype: One end of the junction fails to match germline, which may point to a read error. The rearrangement joins TRBV4-2 to TRBJ2-1; TRBD2 matches at 9 bases. Germline assignment: CDR1 LGHNA and CDR2 YNFKEQ. The CDR3 consists of 17 residues. CDR3 DNA: TGTGTCAGCAGCCAAGGACCCGCTAGCGGGACCCTAGGTGAGCAGTTCTTC. Protein sequence: CVSSQGPASGTLGEQFF.

In its sample, this clonotype was seen a few times. V gene TRBV20-1 combines with J gene TRBJ2-5; no clear D. CDR1 and CDR2 from the germline V gene are DFQATT and SNEGSKA (reference sequence). V lost 0 bases, J lost 5 bases, and 10 bases lay in between. The CDR3 consists of 13 residues. The CDR3 bases are TGCAGTGCTAGAGAGGACCAGTGGGAGACCCAGTACTTC. It encodes CSAREDQWETQYF.

Regarding this clonotype: Germline and junction disagree at one end, which may indicate a read error. The CDR3 nucleotides are TGCGCCAGCAGCCAAGGCGGCAGTTTCTTCACAGATACGCAGTATTTT. This codes for CASSQGGSFFTDTQYF. This chain links TRBV4-2 with TRBJ2-3; D is unresolved. Germline-derived CDR1 and CDR2 are LGHNA and YNFKEQ. This CDR3 region has 16 residues.

This clonotype showed up just a few times. The chain has TRBV15 and TRBJ2-3; 9 bases match TRBD2. This CDR3 is 13 amino acids long. Germline V CDR1 and CDR2: LNHNV, YYDKDF (reference sequence). Trimming removed 9 bases from V and 1 base from J; junction bases left unmatched: 2. In DNA form, the CDR3 reads TGTGCCACAGGCGGGAGGGGCACAGATACGCAGTATTTT. As protein: CATGGRGTDTQYF.

This clonotype was seen only a few times. The rearrangement uses TRBV4-1 and TRBJ1-2; D might be TRBD1 (6 bases). CDR1 is MGHRA and CDR2 is YSYEKL in the germline V gene. V gave up 1 base and J gave up 0 bases, with 6 bases separating them. The CDR3 length is 14 residues. For the CDR3, the DNA is TGCGCCAGCAGCCAAGGACAGGCTAACTATGGCTACACCTTC. Amino acids: CASSQGQANYGYTF.

The rearrangement links TRBV11-2 to TRBJ1-5; D is perhaps TRBD1 (5 bases). Germline values: CDR1 SGHAT, CDR2 FQNNGV. The CDR3 is made up of 13 amino acids. V lost 0 bases and J lost 7, with 7 bases in between. The CDR3 DNA follows: TGTGCCAGCAGCTTAGACAGGGACCAGCCCCAGCATTTT. Translating gives CASSLDRDQPQHF.

This clonotype was counted a few times. The chain recombines TRBV5-1 with TRBJ1-1; D may be TRBD1 (5 bases). The germline V and J ends were trimmed by 2 bases and 3 bases, with 14 bases remaining between them. Germline assignment: CDR1 SGHRS and CDR2 YFSETQ. This CDR3 is built from 15 residues. CDR3 region: CASSLSGFRDTEAFF. The CDR3 region has the DNA TGCGCCAGCAGCTTATCAGGGTTCCGGGACACTGAAGCTTTCTTT. Full variable domain (remainder filled in from reference TRBV5-1 and TRBJ1-1): KAGVTQTPRYLIKTRGQQVTLSCSPISGHRSVSWYQQTPGQGLQFLFEYFSETQRNKGNFPGRFSGRQFSNSRSEMNVSTLELGDSALYLCASSLSGFRDTEAFFGQGTRLTVV.

This clonotype was seen ten or more times. The V and J genes are TRBV9 and TRBJ1-3, with unresolved D. This CDR3 contains 14 residues. V lost 0 bases and J 10 bases, leaving 14 bases between the germline ends. Germline CDR1 SGDLS, CDR2 YYNGEE. In DNA, the CDR3 is TGTGCCAGCAGCGTAGGACGACCCCGAGCAACCATATATTTT. Translated, it gives CASSVGRPRATIYF.

The table lists this clonotype with a few counts. The chain links TRBV5-1 to TRBJ2-3; 9 nucleotides match TRBD1. Unmatched junction bases numbered 6, after V lost 5 bases and J lost 5 bases. Germline CDR1 reads SGHRS; CDR2 reads YFSETQ. CDR3 length: 14 amino acids. The DNA for the CDR3 is TGCGCCAGCAGTTCAACAGGGGGCGAAGATACGCAGTATTTT. Protein sequence: CASSSTGGEDTQYF.

The rearrangement links TRBV5-1 to TRBJ2-3; TRBD2 might be the D (5 bases). Trimming stripped 0 bases from V and 4 bases from J, with 9 bases between. The CDR3 runs 14 residues. Germline CDR1 is SGHRS and CDR2 is YFSETQ. The CDR3 here is CASSLAPGSDTQYF. In DNA, the CDR3 is TGCGCCAGCAGCTTGGCCCCGGGGTCAGATACGCAGTATTTT.

Many counts were recorded for this clonotype. V is TRBV5-1 and J is TRBJ2-2, with D perhaps TRBD2 (6 bases). Trimming removed 4 bases at V and 7 bases at J, with 14 bases between. The V gene's germline CDR1 is SGHRS and CDR2 YFSETQ. The CDR3 consists of 14 residues. In DNA form, the CDR3 reads TGCGCCAGCAGCCTGGGGGGAATTAGCGGGGAGCTGTTTTTT. Its translation is CASSLGGISGELFF.